This TCR beta chain came from a study of OX40 agonist ivuxolimab in advanced cancers. Study summary: A partial response was reached by three patients: one with hepatocellular carcinoma and two with cutaneous melanoma. General observations from the study: Both blood CD4+ and CD8+ T cells showed clonal growth by week 6 at 0.1 to 3.0 mg/kg.

This clone was observed a single time. Its antigen remains unidentified. TCRdb keeps only in-frame clones here, not all; method: immunoSEQ multiplex PCR. The sample includes 55,000 to 80,000 clones, about nine tenths seen only once; the top ten take under 3.5%. Sequenced material: CD4+ or CD8+ T cells sorted from blood, taken in a trial of the OX40 agonist ivuxolimab. The clonotype comes from an adult with an advanced solid tumor such as melanoma, head and neck, liver or kidney cancer.

The CDR3 DNA is TGCGCCAGCAGCTTGGGAGGGTCATCTAGCACAGATACGCAGTATTTT. It specifies CASSLGGSSSTDTQYF. This chain joins TRBV5-1 and TRBJ2-3, with D tentatively TRBD2 (5 bases). This CDR3 has 16 residues. Trimming removed 0 bases at V and 0 bases at J, with 11 bases between. Per germline, CDR1 SGHRS and CDR2 YFSETQ.